This TCR beta chain was sequenced in a study of CXCR3-negative and CXCR3-positive naive CD8 T cells. The TRB libraries of cDNA were built by UMI-labeled 5' RACE. TCRdb reprocessed the 5' RACE reads and reports one entry per CDR3 protein, with no DNA. The specimen's table records more than 80,000 distinct CDR3 sequences. The naive CD8+ gate required CD45RO-CCR7+CD27+CD95- phenotype. Notes on the study in general: Compared with CXCR3-negative naive cells, CXCR3-positive naive cells showed more hydrophobic TRB CDR3s. Fresh PBMCs served for most assays, and CXCR3 expression fell partially after cryopreservation. Naive CXCR3-positive and CXCR3-negative cells shared similar TRBV-TRBJ usage, unlike memory cells.

The germline gives CDR1 DFQATT, CDR2 SNEGSKA (reference sequence). The CDR3 loop spans 16 amino acids. Points on this clonotype: Its antigen is unidentified.

The receptor was derived from a human donor in good health. Some clones in this sample may be carry-over from other donors' samples. V gene TRBV20-1 combines with J gene TRBJ1-2. Sequenced input: naive CXCR3+ CD8+ T cells from blood. Subset indicated: CD45RO-CCR7+CD27+CD95- naive CD8+ T cells expressing CXCR3 (TNR3+). CDR3 residues: CSARDIVTVQKYGYTF.